This T cell receptor (beta chain) derives from a study of blood T cell repertoires in COVID-19. Germline V gene sequence: CDR1 SGHTA, CDR2 FQGNSA. V lost 2 bases and J lost 6, with 8 bases in between. The CDR3 consists of 14 residues. Sequenced by immunoSEQ multiplex PCR; TCRdb stores in-frame clones only, minus some. The top ten hold roughly a fifth of the sample, which has 45,000 to 70,000 clones, 82% seen once. As to this clone: Different DNA sequences within this sample yield the same CDR3.

Sequencing used peripheral blood. The clonotype was recovered from a woman aged 55-69 years with acute or convalescent COVID-19. The chain recombines TRBV7-2 with TRBJ1-6; tentatively, D is TRBD1 (5 bases). As DNA, the CDR3 is TGTGCCAGCAGCTTACAGGGCTCTAATTCACCCCTCCACTTT. Its translation is CASSLQGSNSPLHF.